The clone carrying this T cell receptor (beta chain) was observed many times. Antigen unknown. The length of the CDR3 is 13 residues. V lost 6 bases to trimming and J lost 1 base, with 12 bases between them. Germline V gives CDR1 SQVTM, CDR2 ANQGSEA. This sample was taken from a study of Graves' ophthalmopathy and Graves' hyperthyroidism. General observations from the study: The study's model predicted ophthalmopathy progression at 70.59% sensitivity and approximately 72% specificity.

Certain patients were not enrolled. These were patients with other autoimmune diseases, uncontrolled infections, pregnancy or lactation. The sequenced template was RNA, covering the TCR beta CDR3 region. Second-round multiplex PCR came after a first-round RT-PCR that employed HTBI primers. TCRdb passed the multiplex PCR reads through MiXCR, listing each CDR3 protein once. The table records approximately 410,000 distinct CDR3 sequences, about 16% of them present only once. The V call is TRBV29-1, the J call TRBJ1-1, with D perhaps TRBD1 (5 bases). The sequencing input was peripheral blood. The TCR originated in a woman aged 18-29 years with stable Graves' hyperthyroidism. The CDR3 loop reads CSVRDRRNTEAFF. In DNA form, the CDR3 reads TGCAGCGTGCGGGACCGGCGGAACACTGAAGCTTTCTTT. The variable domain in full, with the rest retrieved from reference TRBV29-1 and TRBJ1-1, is SAVISQKPSRDICQRGTSLTIQCQVDSQVTMMFWYRQQPGQSLTLIATANQGSEATYESGFVIDKFPISRPNLTFSTLTVSNMSPEDSSIYLCSVRDRRNTEAFFGQGTRLTVV.